These 19 T cell receptor beta chains originate from one sample sequenced in a study of T-cell reconstitution after alpha-beta-depleted transplantation in children. Unique molecular identifiers were incorporated into the prepared TCRbeta library. MiXCR, run by TCRdb on the PCR reads, gives a single entry per CDR3 protein. This sample has hundreds of thousands of distinct CDR3 sequences, with 20% to 30% found just once. The material sequenced was PBMCs, taken before TCRalphabeta/CD19-depleted stem cell transplant. All receptors derive from a girl aged 2 to 9 with Fanconi anemia, due to receive a stem cell transplant.

This chain links TRBV25-1 with TRBJ2-2, with 7 bases aligning to TRBD1. The trim removed 0 bases at V and 6 bases at J, leaving 10 bases unmatched. The CDR3 is 17 amino acids. From germline, CDR1 is MGHDK and CDR2 SYGVNS. The DNA of the CDR3 is TGTGCCAGCAGTGAATATTACGCAGGACAGGCCTCCGGGGAGCTGTTTTTT. Its translation is CASSEYYAGQASGELFF.

The chain employs TRBV20-1 and TRBJ2-1, with 12 bases that match TRBD2. This CDR3 spans 16 amino acids. The germline gives CDR1 DFQATT, CDR2 SNEGSKA (reference sequence). The V segment lost 1 base and the J segment 2 bases; nucleotides outside the gene matches: 3. The CDR3 region has the DNA TGCAGTGCTAGAGTATCTAGCGGGAGGGCCTACAATGAGCAGTTCTTC. This sequence encodes CSARVSSGRAYNEQFF.

This clonotype was seen repeatedly, ten times or more. This chain uses TRBV20-1 with TRBJ2-7, with 11 bases that match TRBD1. The CDR3 consists of 13 residues. Germline CDR1 DFQATT, CDR2 SNEGSKA (reference sequence). Germline trimming cut 4 bases from V and 3 bases from J; bases unmatched to any gene: 2. The CDR3 DNA reads TGCAGTGCTACCGGGACAGGGGGCTACGAGCAGTACTTC. This codes for CSATGTGGYEQYF.

This clonotype appeared many times. The chain couples TRBV29-1 to TRBJ2-7, with D unclear. The CDR3 extends over 13 amino acids. Germline V gives CDR1 SQVTM, CDR2 ANQGSEA. V was clipped by 4 bases and J by 3 bases, with 13 bases between them. The CDR3 DNA reads as TGCAGCGTTGTAGTCGTGAGAGACTACGAGCAGTACTTC. Protein sequence: CSVVVVRDYEQYF.

The genes are TRBV5-1 and TRBJ2-3, with 11 positions matching TRBD2. Germline CDR1 and CDR2: SGHRS and YFSETQ. The CDR3 spans 22 residues. The J segment lost 0 bases and the V segment lost 3 bases, leaving 21 bases of the junction unmatched. The CDR3 spells CASSSRFGILAGGFPSTDTQYF. In nucleotides, the CDR3 is TGCGCCAGCAGCTCTCGTTTCGGGATTCTAGCGGGGGGCTTTCCTAGCACAGATACGCAGTATTTT.

CDR3 in DNA: TGTGCCAGCAGTTTCTCGCGGTACTACGAGCAGTACTTC. Protein sequence: CASSFSRYYEQYF. The chain employs TRBV12-3 or TRBV12-4 and TRBJ2-7; D not certain. The length of the CDR3 is 13 residues. V lost 3 bases and J lost 3, with 9 bases in between.

Many counts were recorded for this clonotype. The gene calls are TRBV12-3 or TRBV12-4 and TRBJ1-2, with D tentatively TRBD1 (6 bases). The CDR3 has 13 amino acids. Trimming took 8 bases from V and 4 from J, leaving 14 bases between them. This CDR3 is CASGGQGLYGYTF. Written as DNA, the CDR3 is TGTGCCAGCGGGGGGCAGGGGCTCTATGGCTACACCTTC.

This chain links TRBV12-3 or TRBV12-4 with TRBJ2-1; 10 positions match TRBD2. This CDR3 region has 14 residues. V lost 3 bases and J lost 13; bases outside the gene matches: 9. CDR3 loop: CASSFGLAGVLQFF. The CDR3 DNA is TGTGCCAGCAGTTTCGGGCTAGCGGGAGTCCTCCAGTTCTTC.

The CDR3 DNA reads TGCAGTGCTCCGTGGGCAGGGCGGATGAACACTGAAGCTTTCTTT. It encodes CSAPWAGRMNTEAFF. The V and J genes are TRBV20-1 and TRBJ1-1; maybe TRBD1 (5 bases). Per the germline V gene, CDR1 is DFQATT and CDR2 is SNEGSKA (reference sequence). The CDR3 is made up of 15 amino acids. Trimming took off 5 bases at V and 0 bases at J, with 16 bases between the two ends.

V gene TRBV2 combines with J gene TRBJ2-1, with D possibly TRBD1 on 6 matching bases. V was cut by 4 bases and J by 12 bases, with 13 bases left in between. The CDR3 is 12 residues long. CDR1 and CDR2 from the germline V gene are SNHLY and FYNNEI. As DNA, the CDR3 is TGTGCCAGCAGTGCGCAGGGGCATGGGCAGTTCTTC. This translates into CASSAQGHGQFF.

This clonotype has more than one count but fewer than ten. The chain uses TRBV29-1 and TRBJ2-5, with a possible D match to TRBD2 (5 bases). The CDR3 totals 12 residues. Germline lookup yields CDR1 SQVTM and CDR2 ANQGSEA. V was shortened by 7 bases and J by 1 base, with 10 bases between the two germline ends. Here the CDR3 DNA reads TGCAGCGCCCGGGAACTCCAAGAGACCCAGTACTTC. Protein sequence: CSARELQETQYF.

The V and J genes are TRBV2 and TRBJ2-1; TRBD2 matches at 13 bases. V shed 3 bases and J 5 bases; nucleotides not matched to a gene: 1. The CDR3 spans 15 residues. Germline loops: CDR1 SNHLY, CDR2 FYNNEI. For the CDR3, the DNA is TGTGCCAGCAGTGAGGGACTAGCGGGGAACAATGAGCAGTTCTTC. Amino acid sequence: CASSEGLAGNNEQFF.

Ten or more counts support this clonotype. This chain connects TRBV29-1 to TRBJ2-7; D is perhaps TRBD1 (5 bases). The V gene's germline CDR1 is SQVTM and CDR2 ANQGSEA. There are 12 residues in the CDR3. Trimming pared 3 bases from V and 0 bases from J, leaving 6 bases between. The CDR3 region is CSVDDSSYEQYF. The CDR3 coding sequence is TGCAGCGTTGACGACAGCTCCTACGAGCAGTACTTC.

This clonotype was observed many times. This chain joins TRBV29-1 and TRBJ2-1; 7 positions match TRBD2. V shed 6 bases, J shed 0 bases, and the junction held 8 bases outside the gene matches. The CDR3 runs 15 residues. Per the germline V gene, CDR1 is SQVTM and CDR2 is ANQGSEA. The CDR3 bases are TGCAGCGTCGCTAGCGGCCCAAGCTCCTACAATGAGCAGTTCTTC. Translated: CSVASGPSSYNEQFF.

For this clonotype: This clone may be a read error of a much larger clone one base away. This sequence joins TRBV29-1 and TRBJ2-1; the D gene could be TRBD1 or TRBD2 (6 bases each). Germline V gives CDR1 SQVTM, CDR2 ANQGSEA. The CDR3 consists of 15 residues. In DNA form, the CDR3 reads TGCAGCCTTGAGGGGGTACTAGCCGACTACAATGAGCAGTTCTTC. It yields the protein CSLEGVLADYNEQFF.

This clonotype has at least ten counts. The chain employs TRBV28 and TRBJ2-7; D is perhaps TRBD2 (7 bases). The germline CDR1 and CDR2 sequences are MDHEN and SYDVKM. This CDR3 spans 12 amino acids. V dropped 7 bases and J dropped 2 bases, with 9 bases sitting between them. The CDR3 protein is CASKGGPYEQYF. In DNA, the CDR3 is TGTGCCAGCAAGGGGGGGCCCTACGAGCAGTACTTC.

This clonotype was recorded only once. This chain links TRBV7-2 with TRBJ2-6; 8 nucleotides line up with TRBD1. Per the germline V gene, CDR1 is SGHTA and CDR2 is FQGNSA. CDR3 length: 17 amino acids. V lost 1 base to trimming and J lost 2 bases; unmatched junction nucleotides: 4. CDR3 nucleotide sequence: TGTGCCAGCAGCTTAGGCTGGACAGGGACTGGGGCCAACGTCCTGACTTTC. Its translation: CASSLGWTGTGANVLTF.

This clonotype occurred many times. The chain uses TRBV11-1 and TRBJ2-4; tentatively, D is TRBD1 or TRBD2 (5 bases each). The V end was cut by 1 base, the J end by 10 bases, with 5 bases between. The CDR3 totals 11 residues. Germline V gives CDR1 SGHAT, CDR2 FQDESV (reference sequence). CDR3 loop: CASSLGGIQYF. As DNA, the CDR3 is TGTGCCAGCAGCTTAGGGGGGATTCAGTACTTC. Complete variable domain (other parts from reference TRBV11-1 and TRBJ2-4): EAEVAQSPRYKITEKSQAVAFWCDPISGHATLYWYRQILGQGPELLVQFQDESVVDDSQLPKDRFSAERLKGVDSTLKIQPAELGDSAMYLCASSLGGIQYFGAGTRLSVL.

The table lists this clonotype with a few counts. V gene TRBV28 combines with J gene TRBJ2-7; possibly TRBD2 for D (6 bases). Germline assignment: CDR1 MDHEN and CDR2 SYDVKM. V lost 7 bases to trimming and J lost 4 bases, with 11 bases between them. This CDR3 has 12 residues. In nucleotides, the CDR3 is TGTGCCAGCAACCTAGCGTTTTACGAGCAGTACTTC. It codes for CASNLAFYEQYF.